The 11 T cell receptor beta chains below come from one sample, sequenced in a study of blood T cell repertoires in COVID-19 (dated by TCRdb to the early 2020s). Libraries were prepared through the immunoSEQ multiplex PCR assay. TCRdb provides this immuneACCESS table in a form limited to in-frame rearrangements. Some clones are lacking; in checked studies, under half of them reflect an unresolved V gene, and why the rest are absent is not known. This sample gives around 300,000 clones in total; 80% to 90% of them show up just once. Of the sample, less than 3% falls within the top ten clones. Sequences were obtained from peripheral blood. The receptors derive from a woman in her thirties with active or convalescent COVID-19.

The chain joins TRBV7-8 to TRBJ1-2; D gene uncertain. This CDR3 is built from 17 residues. Germline V gene sequence: CDR1 SGHVS, CDR2 FQNEAQ. Trimming stripped 5 bases from V and 4 bases from J, with 23 bases between. CDR3 in amino acids: CASSPLTGAVASYGYTF. As DNA, the CDR3 is TGTGCCAGCAGCCCCCTTACGGGAGCAGTGGCTAGCTATGGCTACACCTTC.

J is TRBJ2-5 and V is TRBV20-1; maybe TRBD1 (5 bases). Trimming took off 3 bases at V and 2 bases at J, with 13 bases between the two ends. The CDR3 length is 14 residues. From germline, CDR1 is DFQATT and CDR2 SNEGSKA (reference sequence). In nucleotides, the CDR3 is TGCAGTGCTAGTGATAAAAGGGGACAAGAGACCCAGTACTTC. Translated, it gives CSASDKRGQETQYF.

This chain joins TRBV10-2 and TRBJ2-7, with TRBD2 matching 14 bases. V shed 8 bases and J 0 bases; nucleotides not matched to a gene: 12. The CDR3 has 18 residues. Per the germline V gene, CDR1 is WSHSY and CDR2 is SAAADI. The CDR3 DNA follows: TGCGCCAGCCATGACCCGGGACTAGCGGGAGATAGCTCCTACGAGCAGTACTTC. This encodes CASHDPGLAGDSSYEQYF.

V gene TRBV4-3 combines with J gene TRBJ2-1; D might be TRBD1 (5 bases). Per germline, CDR1 LGHNA and CDR2 YSLEER. The length of the CDR3 is 15 residues. The V gene lost 0 bases and the J gene lost 6 bases, with 12 bases spanning the gap. DNA of the CDR3: TGCGCCAGCAGCCAAGAAGGGGCCAGGATCAATGAGCAGTTCTTC. Its translation: CASSQEGARINEQFF.

The chain combines TRBV9 with TRBJ2-7; TRBD2 is a possible D gene (6 bases). The germline gives CDR1 SGDLS, CDR2 YYNGEE. The CDR3 totals 14 residues. The V end was cut by 3 bases, the J end by 4 bases, with 14 bases between. Written as DNA, the CDR3 is TGTGCCAGCAGCGCCCGGGACTCGGGGTACGAGCAGTACTTC. Residues: CASSARDSGYEQYF. Looking up the rest from reference TRBV9 and TRBJ2-7 gives the full variable domain: DSGVTQTPKHLITATGQRVTLRCSPRSGDLSVYWYQQSLDQGLQFLIQYYNGEERAKGNILERFSAQQFPDLHSELNLSSLELGDSALYFCASSARDSGYEQYFGPGTRLTVT.

This sequence joins TRBV28 and TRBJ1-5; D call uncertain. The V end lost 2 bases, the J end lost 4 bases, and 12 bases lay between the germline ends. Germline V gene data show CDR1 as MDHEN and CDR2 as SYDVKM. This CDR3 comprises 15 residues. CDR3 residues: CASSLRGGENQPQHF. CDR3 DNA sequence: TGTGCCAGCAGTTTACGTGGAGGTGAGAATCAGCCCCAGCATTTT.

V is TRBV6-5 and J is TRBJ1-4, with TRBD1 identical over 8 bases. J was trimmed by 8 bases and V by 6 bases; bases with no gene match: 11. Germline V gives CDR1 MNHEY, CDR2 SVGAGI. The CDR3 spans 15 residues. The CDR3 spells CASRDTGQGGEKLFF. CDR3 nucleotides: TGTGCCAGCAGAGACACCGGACAGGGTGGAGAAAAACTGTTTTTT.

The chain combines TRBV9 with TRBJ1-1; TRBD1 matches 8 bases. The CDR3 sequence is 15 residues long. The germline V gene has CDR1 SGDLS and CDR2 YYNGEE. J lost 6 bases, V lost 2 bases, and 9 bases had no gene match. The chain's CDR3 is CASSVNQGARAEAFF. The CDR3, as DNA: TGTGCCAGCAGCGTTAACCAGGGGGCGCGCGCTGAAGCTTTCTTT.

The CDR3 DNA reads as TGTGCCATCAGTCGGGGGGGCCCCTACACAGATACGCAGTATTTT. Translation gives CAISRGGPYTDTQYF. The chain carries TRBV10-3 and TRBJ2-3; TRBD2 aligns across 8 bases. CDR3 size: 15 residues. V gave up 5 bases and J gave up 2 bases; unmatched junction bases: 6. The germline V gene encodes CDR1 ENHRY and CDR2 SYGVKD.

As for this clone: Its ends do not fully match the called genes, so a read error is possible. The chain links TRBV28 to TRBJ2-1, with D tentatively TRBD1 (6 bases). Germline V CDR1 and CDR2: MDHEN, SYDVKM. The CDR3 extends over 13 amino acids. This CDR3 is CASSLRTAQSLLF. In DNA form, the CDR3 reads TGTGCCAGCAGTCTCCGGACAGCCCAGAGTCTGCTCTTC.

The rearrangement joins TRBV4-3 to TRBJ2-7; TRBD1 agrees at 9 bases. This CDR3 is 16 amino acids long. Germline V gives CDR1 LGHNA, CDR2 YSLEER. Trimming took 0 bases from V and 2 from J; bases not matched to a gene: 5. The CDR3 region is CASSQDRQGVTYEQYF. CDR3 DNA: TGCGCCAGCAGCCAAGATCGACAGGGGGTAACCTACGAGCAGTACTTC.